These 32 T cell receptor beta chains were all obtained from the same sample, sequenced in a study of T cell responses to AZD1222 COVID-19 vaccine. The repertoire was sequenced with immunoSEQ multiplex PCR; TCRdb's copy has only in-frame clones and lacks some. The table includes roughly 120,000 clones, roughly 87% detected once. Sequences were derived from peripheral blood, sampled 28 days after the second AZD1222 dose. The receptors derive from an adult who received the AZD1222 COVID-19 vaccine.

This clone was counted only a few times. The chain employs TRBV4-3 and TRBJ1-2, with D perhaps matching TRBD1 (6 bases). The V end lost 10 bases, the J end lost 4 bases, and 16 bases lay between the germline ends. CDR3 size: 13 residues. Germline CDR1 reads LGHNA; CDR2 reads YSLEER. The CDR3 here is CATRGGTLYGYTF. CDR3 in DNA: TGCGCCACCAGAGGGGGGACTCTCTATGGCTACACCTTC.

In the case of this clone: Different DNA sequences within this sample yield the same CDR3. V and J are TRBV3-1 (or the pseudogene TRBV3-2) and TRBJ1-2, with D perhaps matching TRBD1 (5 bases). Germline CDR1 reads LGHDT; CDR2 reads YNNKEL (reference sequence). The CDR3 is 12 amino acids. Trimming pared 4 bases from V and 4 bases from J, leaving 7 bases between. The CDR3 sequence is CASSPQGYGYTF. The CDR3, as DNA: TGTGCCAGCAGCCCGCAGGGCTATGGCTACACCTTC.

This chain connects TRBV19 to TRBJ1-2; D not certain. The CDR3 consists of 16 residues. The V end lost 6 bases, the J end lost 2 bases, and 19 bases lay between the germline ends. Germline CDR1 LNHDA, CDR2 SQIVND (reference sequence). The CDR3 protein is CASRRRGINENYGYTF. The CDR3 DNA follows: TGTGCCAGTAGGAGGAGAGGGATAAACGAAAACTATGGCTACACCTTC.

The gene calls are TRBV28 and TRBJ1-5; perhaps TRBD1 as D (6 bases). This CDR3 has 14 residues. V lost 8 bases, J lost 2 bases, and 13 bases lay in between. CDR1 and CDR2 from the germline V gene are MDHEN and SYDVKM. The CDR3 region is CASSGARGNQPQHF. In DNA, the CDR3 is TGTGCCAGCTCGGGGGCGCGTGGCAATCAGCCCCAGCATTTT.

The CDR3 sequence: CASSIGAGRWDTEAFF. The CDR3 nucleotides read TGTGCCAGTAGTATAGGAGCCGGTAGGTGGGACACTGAAGCTTTCTTT. The chain joins TRBV19 to TRBJ1-1; unclear D gene. Germline CDR1 LNHDA, CDR2 SQIVND (reference sequence). V shed 1 base and J shed 3 bases, with 15 bases lying between them. The CDR3 is 16 amino acids.

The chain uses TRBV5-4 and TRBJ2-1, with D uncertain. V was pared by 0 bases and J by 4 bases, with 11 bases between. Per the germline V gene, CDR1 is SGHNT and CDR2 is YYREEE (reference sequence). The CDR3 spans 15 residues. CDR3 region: CASSLVAVPYNEQFF. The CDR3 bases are TGTGCCAGCAGCTTGGTGGCGGTACCTTACAATGAGCAGTTCTTC. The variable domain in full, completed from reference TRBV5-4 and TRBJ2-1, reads ETGVTQSPTHLIKTRGQQVTLRCSSQSGHNTVSWYQQALGQGPQFIFQYYREEENGRGNFPPRFSGLQFPNYSSELNVNALELDDSALYLCASSLVAVPYNEQFFGPGTRLTVL.

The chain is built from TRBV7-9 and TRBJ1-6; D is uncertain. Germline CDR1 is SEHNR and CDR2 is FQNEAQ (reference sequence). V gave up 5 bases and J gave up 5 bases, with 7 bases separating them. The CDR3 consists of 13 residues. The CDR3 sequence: CASSPNDNSPLHF. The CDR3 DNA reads TGTGCCAGCAGCCCGAATGATAATTCACCCCTCCACTTT.

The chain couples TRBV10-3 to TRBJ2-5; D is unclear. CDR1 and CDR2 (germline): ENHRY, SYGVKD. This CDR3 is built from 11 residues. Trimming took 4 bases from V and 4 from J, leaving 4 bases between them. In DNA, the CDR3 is TGTGCCATCAGTGCAGGAGAGACCCAGTACTTC. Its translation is CAISAGETQYF.

CDR3 DNA sequence: TGTGCCAGCTCACCGAGGCAATCAGATACGCAGTATTTT. It encodes CASSPRQSDTQYF. This sequence joins TRBV18 and TRBJ2-3, with D unresolved. Looked up from germline, CDR1 is KGHSH and CDR2 is LQKENI. Trimming shortened V by 3 bases and J by 4 bases, and 8 bases separated the two germline ends. The CDR3 consists of 13 residues. The variable domain in full, with the rest retrieved from reference TRBV18 and TRBJ2-3, is NAGVMQNPRHLVRRRGQEARLRCSPMKGHSHVYWYRQLPEEGLKFMVYLQKENIIDESGMPKERFSAEFPKEGPSILRIQQVVRGDSAAYFCASSPRQSDTQYFGPGTRLTVL.

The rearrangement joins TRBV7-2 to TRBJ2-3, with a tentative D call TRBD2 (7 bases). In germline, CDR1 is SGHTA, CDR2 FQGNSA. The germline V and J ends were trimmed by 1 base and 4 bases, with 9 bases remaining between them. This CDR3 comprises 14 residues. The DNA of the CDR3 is TGTGCCAGCAGCTTAGTCGGGGGGCCAGATACGCAGTATTTT. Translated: CASSLVGGPDTQYF.

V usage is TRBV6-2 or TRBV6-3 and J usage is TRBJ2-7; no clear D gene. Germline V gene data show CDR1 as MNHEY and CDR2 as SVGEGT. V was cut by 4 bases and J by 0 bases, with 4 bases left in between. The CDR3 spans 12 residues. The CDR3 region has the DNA TGTGCCAGCAGTTTTAGCTCCTACGAGCAGTACTTC. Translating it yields CASSFSSYEQYF.

This CDR3 is CASSADTTNEKLFF. The CDR3 nucleotides read TGTGCCAGCAGCGCTGATACAACTAATGAAAAACTGTTTTTT. The gene calls are TRBV7-9 and TRBJ1-4; no definite D call. V was trimmed by 5 bases and J by 0 bases, leaving 7 bases between them. This CDR3 contains 14 residues. The germline V gene encodes CDR1 SEHNR and CDR2 FQNEAQ (reference sequence).

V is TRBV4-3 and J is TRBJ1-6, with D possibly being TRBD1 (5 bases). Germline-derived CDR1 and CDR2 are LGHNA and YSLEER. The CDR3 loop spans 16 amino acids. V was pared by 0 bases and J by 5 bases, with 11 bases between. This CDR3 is CASSQDRRGDNSPLHF. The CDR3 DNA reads TGCGCCAGCAGCCAAGATCGTCGGGGGGATAATTCACCCCTCCACTTT.

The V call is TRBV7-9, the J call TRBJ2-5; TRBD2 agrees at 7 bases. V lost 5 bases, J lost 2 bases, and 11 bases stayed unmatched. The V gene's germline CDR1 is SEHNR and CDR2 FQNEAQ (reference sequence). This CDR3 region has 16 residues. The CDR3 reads CASSPPPASGQETQYF. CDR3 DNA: TGTGCCAGCAGCCCCCCGCCGGCTAGCGGTCAAGAGACCCAGTACTTC.

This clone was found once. In DNA, the CDR3 is TGTGCCTGGAGTGTAAAGGTGGATGGCTACACCTTC. It is translated as CAWSVKVDGYTF. The rearrangement links TRBV30 to TRBJ1-2; no definite D call. CDR3 length: 12 amino acids. V was cut by 0 bases and J by 6 bases, with 8 bases left in between. Germline lookup yields CDR1 GTSNPN and CDR2 SVGIG (reference sequence).

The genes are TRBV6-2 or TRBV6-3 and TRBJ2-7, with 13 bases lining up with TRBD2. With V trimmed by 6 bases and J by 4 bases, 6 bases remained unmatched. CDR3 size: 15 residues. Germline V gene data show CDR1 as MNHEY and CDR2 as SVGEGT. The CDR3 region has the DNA TGTGCCAGCAGCGAACTAGCGGGGGGGATTTACGAGCAGTACTTC. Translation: CASSELAGGIYEQYF.

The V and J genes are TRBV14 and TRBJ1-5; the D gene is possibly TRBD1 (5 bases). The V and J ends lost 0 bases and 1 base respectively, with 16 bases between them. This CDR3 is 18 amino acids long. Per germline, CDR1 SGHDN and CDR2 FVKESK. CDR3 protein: CASSQDSAEGRSNQPQHF. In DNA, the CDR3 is TGTGCCAGCAGCCAAGATTCGGCTGAGGGACGGAGCAATCAGCCCCAGCATTTT.

In nucleotides, the CDR3 is TGTGCCAGCAGGACAGGGGGCCAGCCCCAGCATTTT. Translating gives CASRTGGQPQHF. The V and J genes are TRBV12-3 or TRBV12-4 and TRBJ1-5; 10 nucleotides match TRBD1. Trimming removed 6 bases from V and 7 bases from J; junction bases left unmatched: 0. This CDR3 is 12 amino acids long.

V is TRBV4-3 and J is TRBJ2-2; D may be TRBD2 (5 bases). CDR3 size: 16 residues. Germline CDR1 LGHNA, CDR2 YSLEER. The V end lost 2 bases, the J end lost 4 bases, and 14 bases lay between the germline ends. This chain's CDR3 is CASSQYGLPATGELFF. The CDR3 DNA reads TGCGCCAGCAGCCAATATGGACTCCCCGCCACCGGGGAGCTGTTTTTT.

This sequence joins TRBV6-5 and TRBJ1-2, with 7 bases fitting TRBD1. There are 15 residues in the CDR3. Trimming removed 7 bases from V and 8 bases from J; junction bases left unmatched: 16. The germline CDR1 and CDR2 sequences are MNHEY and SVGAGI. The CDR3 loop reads CASTPEGGPKGGYTF. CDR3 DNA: TGTGCCAGCACTCCCGAAGGGGGCCCCAAAGGGGGCTACACCTTC.

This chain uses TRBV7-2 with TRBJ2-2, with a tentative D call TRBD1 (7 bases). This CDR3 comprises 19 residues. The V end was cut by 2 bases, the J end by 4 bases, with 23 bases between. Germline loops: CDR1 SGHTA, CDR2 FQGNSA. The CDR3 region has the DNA TGTGCCAGCAGCTTAAGCCTTGGAGGGGGCGCGCGGGGCACCGGGGAGCTGTTTTTT. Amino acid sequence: CASSLSLGGGARGTGELFF.

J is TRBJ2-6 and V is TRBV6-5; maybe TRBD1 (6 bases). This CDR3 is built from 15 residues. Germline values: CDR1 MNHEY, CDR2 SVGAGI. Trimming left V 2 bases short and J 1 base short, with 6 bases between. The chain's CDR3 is CASSYDRSGANVLTF. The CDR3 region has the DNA TGTGCCAGCAGTTACGACAGGTCTGGGGCCAACGTCCTGACTTTC.

CDR3 bases: TGTGCCAGCAGTGAAGATCTGGGTCAGCCCCAGCATTTT. Its protein product is CASSEDLGQPQHF. The chain combines TRBV6-4 with TRBJ1-5; unclear D gene. The CDR3 covers 13 residues. Germline V CDR1 and CDR2: MRHNA, SNTAGT. Between the trimmed V and J ends, which lost 3 bases and 6 bases, there was a span of 9 bases.

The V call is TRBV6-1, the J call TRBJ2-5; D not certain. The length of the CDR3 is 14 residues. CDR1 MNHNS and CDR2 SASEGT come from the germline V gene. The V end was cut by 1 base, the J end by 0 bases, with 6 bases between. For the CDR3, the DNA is TGTGCCAGCAGTGAAGGAGGAGACCAAGAGACCCAGTACTTC. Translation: CASSEGGDQETQYF.

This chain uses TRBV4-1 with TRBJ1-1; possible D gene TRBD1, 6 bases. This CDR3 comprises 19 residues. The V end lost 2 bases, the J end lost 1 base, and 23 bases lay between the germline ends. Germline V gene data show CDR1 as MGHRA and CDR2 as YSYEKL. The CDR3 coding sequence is TGCGCCAGCAGCCAAACCGCGGCGCAACAGGGTCTAAGGAACACTGAAGCTTTCTTT. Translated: CASSQTAAQQGLRNTEAFF.

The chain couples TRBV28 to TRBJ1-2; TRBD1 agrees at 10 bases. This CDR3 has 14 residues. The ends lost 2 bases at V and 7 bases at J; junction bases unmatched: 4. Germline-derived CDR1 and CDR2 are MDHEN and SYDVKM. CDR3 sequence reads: CASSLLDRGLGYTF. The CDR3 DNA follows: TGTGCCAGCAGTTTACTAGACAGGGGGCTTGGCTACACCTTC.

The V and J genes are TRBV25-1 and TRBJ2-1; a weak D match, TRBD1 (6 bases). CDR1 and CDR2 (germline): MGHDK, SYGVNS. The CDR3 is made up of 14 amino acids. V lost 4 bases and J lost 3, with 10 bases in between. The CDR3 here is CASSGGPLYNEQFF. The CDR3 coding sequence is TGTGCCAGCAGTGGGGGGCCTCTCTACAATGAGCAGTTCTTC.

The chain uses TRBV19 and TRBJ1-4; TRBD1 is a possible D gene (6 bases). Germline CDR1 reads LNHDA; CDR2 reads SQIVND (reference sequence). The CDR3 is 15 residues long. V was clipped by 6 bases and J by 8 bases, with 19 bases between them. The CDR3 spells CASSPLGGRGEKLFF. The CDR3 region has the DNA TGTGCCAGTAGCCCCCTCGGGGGGCGCGGAGAAAAACTGTTTTTT.

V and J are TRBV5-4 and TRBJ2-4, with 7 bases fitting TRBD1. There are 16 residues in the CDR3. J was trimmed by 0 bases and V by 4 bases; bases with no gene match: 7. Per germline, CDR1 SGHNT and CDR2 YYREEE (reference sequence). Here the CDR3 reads CASSPTRQGAKNIQYF. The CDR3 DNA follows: TGTGCCAGCAGCCCGACCCGACAGGGAGCCAAAAACATTCAGTACTTC.

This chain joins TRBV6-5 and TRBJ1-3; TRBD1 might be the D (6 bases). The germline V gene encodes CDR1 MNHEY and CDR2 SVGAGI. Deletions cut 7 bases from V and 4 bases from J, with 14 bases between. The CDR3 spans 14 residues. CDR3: CASMGGGPGNTIYF. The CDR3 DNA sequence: TGTGCCAGCATGGGCGGGGGGCCAGGAAACACCATATATTTT.

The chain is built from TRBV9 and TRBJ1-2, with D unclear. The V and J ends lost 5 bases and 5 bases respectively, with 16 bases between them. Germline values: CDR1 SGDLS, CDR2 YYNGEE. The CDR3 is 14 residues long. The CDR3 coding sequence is TGTGCCAGCAGTCCCGTGGGGTGGCAGTATGGCTACACCTTC. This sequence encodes CASSPVGWQYGYTF.

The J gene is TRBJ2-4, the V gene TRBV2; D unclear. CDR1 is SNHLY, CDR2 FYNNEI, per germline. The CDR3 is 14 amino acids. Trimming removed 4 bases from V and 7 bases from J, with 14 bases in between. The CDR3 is CASSGPPDENIQYF. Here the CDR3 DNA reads TGTGCCAGCAGTGGCCCTCCGGATGAGAACATTCAGTACTTC.